This entry features one T cell receptor beta chain sequence. Its antigen is unidentified. This specimen belongs to a study of T cell responses to AZD1222 COVID-19 vaccine. Study-wide context: Samples with a second dose at about 4 or about 12 weeks were pooled together.

The CDR3 spans 14 residues. Germline CDR1 reads MNHEY; CDR2 reads SMNVEV (reference sequence). V shed 0 bases and J shed 10 bases, with 12 bases lying between them. TCRdb keeps only in-frame clones here, not all; method: immunoSEQ multiplex PCR. The sample lists 130,000 or so clones, roughly nine tenths occurring once. Findings and caveats of the study: Scientists sampled the repertoires only once the peak T cell response had passed. Baseline testing showed seropositivity in only six AZD1222 recipients. Clonal diversity may have been underestimated, and the donors were mostly white British, with more females than males.

This sequence originates from an adult in good health. The chain links TRBV27 to TRBJ1-4; maybe TRBD1 (5 bases). The sample in question was peripheral blood, obtained on day 0 of AZD1222 vaccination. The CDR3 is CASSLSGTQRKLFF. CDR3 nucleotide sequence: TGTGCCAGCAGTTTATCCGGGACGCAGCGAAAACTGTTTTTT.